These 17 T cell receptor beta chains came from one sample sequenced in a study of Graves' ophthalmopathy and Graves' hyperthyroidism. Amplified TCR beta CDR3 regions were obtained using RNA transcripts as template. Second-round multiplex PCR came after a first-round RT-PCR that employed HTBI primers. Each CDR3 protein gets one entry after TCRdb re-called the multiplex PCR reads with MiXCR. In the table there are some 390,000 distinct CDR3 sequences, around 18% of which are singletons. Material: peripheral blood. Receptor source: a woman aged 18 to 35 with Graves' ophthalmopathy.

This clonotype was counted at least ten times. V usage is TRBV7-3 and J usage is TRBJ2-5; 9 positions agree with TRBD1. The J segment lost 6 bases and the V segment lost 5 bases, leaving 7 bases of the junction unmatched. Germline loops: CDR1 SGHTA, CDR2 FQGTGA. This CDR3 is built from 14 residues. The CDR3 region is CASSRDRVWKTQYF. As DNA, the CDR3 is TGTGCCAGCAGCAGGGACAGGGTGTGGAAGACCCAGTACTTC.

The chain joins TRBV7-9 to TRBJ1-1; maybe TRBD1 (6 bases). The CDR3 loop spans 15 amino acids. Germline assignment: CDR1 SEHNR and CDR2 FQNEAQ (reference sequence). V lost 2 bases to trimming and J lost 4 bases, with 14 bases between them. CDR3 region: CASSLPVGGPTEAFF. CDR3 in DNA: TGTGCCAGCAGCTTACCCGTTGGGGGGCCCACTGAAGCTTTCTTT.

This clonotype was seen many times. This chain links TRBV7-2 with TRBJ1-1; TRBD1 is a possible D gene (5 bases). The CDR3 has 14 residues. Deletions cut 3 bases from V and 1 base from J, with 9 bases between. Germline V gene data show CDR1 as SGHTA and CDR2 as FQGNSA. CDR3 DNA sequence: TGTGCCAGCAGCTTCCGACAGCCGAACACTGAAGCTTTCTTT. This translates into CASSFRQPNTEAFF.

This clonotype has ten or more counts. V usage is TRBV29-1 and J usage is TRBJ2-7; 7 positions match TRBD2. Germline CDR1 reads SQVTM; CDR2 reads ANQGSEA. This CDR3 spans 13 amino acids. V lost 4 bases, J lost 2 bases, and 5 bases stayed unmatched. DNA of the CDR3: TGCAGCGTTGGGCCTAGCGGCCCCTACGAGCAGTACTTC. Protein sequence: CSVGPSGPYEQYF.

This clonotype was counted ten times or more. The V gene is TRBV18, the J gene TRBJ2-5; 9 bases are shared with TRBD2. The length of the CDR3 is 20 residues. With V trimmed by 1 base and J by 2 bases, 17 bases remained unmatched. Germline V gene data show CDR1 as KGHSH and CDR2 as LQKENI. CDR3 in DNA: TGTGCCAGCTCACCACTTGGCTCCGGTTCGGCGGGGGGGAAACAAGAGACCCAGTACTTC. Its protein is CASSPLGSGSAGGKQETQYF.

This clonotype came up many times. V and J are TRBV12-3 or TRBV12-4 and TRBJ1-5, with D uncertain. The CDR3 contains 14 residues. Trimming took 4 bases from V and 1 from J, leaving 8 bases between them. The CDR3 sequence is CASSSSHSNQPQHF. The CDR3 DNA follows: TGTGCCAGCAGTTCCAGTCACAGCAATCAGCCCCAGCATTTT.

Comments on this clonotype: At one boundary the junction diverges from the germline segment, which might be a read error. V gene TRBV7-7 combines with J gene TRBJ2-5; TRBD2 aligns across 10 bases. The germline V gene has CDR1 SSHAT and CDR2 FNYEAQ (reference sequence). The CDR3 runs to 15 residues. The CDR3 coding sequence is TGTGCTAGCAGCCCTCTAGCGGGAGCAGGGGAGACCCAGTACTTC. Protein product: CASSPLAGAGETQYF. Drawing the rest from reference TRBV7-7 and TRBJ2-5, the complete variable domain is GAGVSQSPRYKVTKRGQDVTLRCDPISSHATLYWYQQALGQGPEFLTYFNYEAQPDKSGLPSDRFSAERPEGSISTLTIQRTEQRDSAMYRCASSPLAGAGETQYFGPGTRLLVL.

This clonotype was found many times. The chain uses TRBV11-1 and TRBJ2-7, with TRBD2 matching over 14 bases. Germline lookup yields CDR1 SGHAT and CDR2 FQDESV (reference sequence). V lost 4 bases and J lost 3; bases outside the gene matches: 14. The CDR3 runs to 19 residues. The DNA of the CDR3 is TGTGCCAGCAGCTCGACCGGGACTAGCGGGAGAGATGCCCTCTACGAGCAGTACTTC. This encodes CASSSTGTSGRDALYEQYF.

The table lists this clonotype with many counts. The rearrangement uses TRBV15 and TRBJ2-7; 10 nucleotides match TRBD1. The junction had 11 bases not matched to a gene; V was cut back by 5 bases and J by 4 bases. The CDR3 is 16 residues long. Germline CDR1 is LNHNV and CDR2 is YYDKDF (reference sequence). This CDR3 reads CATSGGLDRGNYEQYF. In DNA, the CDR3 is TGTGCCACCAGCGGGGGGTTGGACAGGGGGAATTACGAGCAGTACTTC.

In its sample, this clonotype was seen many times. The chain's CDR3 is CASNQRTNTGELFF. The CDR3 nucleotides are TGTGCCAGCAACCAGCGGACGAACACCGGGGAGCTGTTTTTT. V and J are TRBV6-2 or TRBV6-3 and TRBJ2-2; possible D gene TRBD2, 5 bases. Trimming shortened V by 7 bases and J by 0 bases, and 9 bases separated the two germline ends. The germline V gene encodes CDR1 MNHEY and CDR2 SVGEGT. The CDR3 has 14 residues.

This clonotype was observed at least ten times. This rearrangement joins TRBV6-1 to TRBJ2-1, with 11 nucleotides matching TRBD2. This CDR3 is built from 14 residues. V was pared by 6 bases and J by 6 bases, with 4 bases of the junction left unmatched. The germline V gene encodes CDR1 MNHNS and CDR2 SASEGT. The CDR3, as DNA: TGTGCCAGCAGAATAGCGGGAGGGGGCAATGAGCAGTTCTTC. It codes for CASRIAGGGNEQFF.

There are many counts of this clonotype. The chain combines TRBV27 with TRBJ2-7; D not certain. The CDR3 has 15 amino acids. Trimming shortened V by 3 bases and J by 4 bases, and 16 bases separated the two germline ends. Germline values: CDR1 MNHEY, CDR2 SMNVEV (reference sequence). The CDR3 nucleotides read TGTGCCAGCAGTTTGCGCCCCGGGCCCTATTACGAGCAGTACTTC. It codes for CASSLRPGPYYEQYF.

This clonotype was recorded at least ten times. This chain joins TRBV20-1 and TRBJ1-5; tentatively, D is TRBD1 (5 bases). The CDR3 has 19 amino acids. The V gene's germline CDR1 is DFQATT and CDR2 SNEGSKA (reference sequence). V lost 0 bases, J lost 0 bases, and 21 bases lay in between. CDR3 in amino acids: CSAREGGAAGIYSNQPQHF. The CDR3 DNA reads as TGCAGTGCTAGAGAGGGAGGGGCCGCGGGGATCTATAGCAATCAGCCCCAGCATTTT.

Comment on this clonotype: This may be a read error: a much more frequent sequence differs by one nucleotide. This chain joins TRBV20-1 and TRBJ1-2; TRBD1 is a possible D gene (6 bases). Germline V lookup: CDR1 DFQATT, CDR2 SNEGSKA (reference sequence). V lost 2 bases to trimming and J lost 5 bases, with 21 bases between them. There are 16 residues in the CDR3. Here the CDR3 DNA reads TGCAGTGCTAGAAGTGGCCTGACAGGAAAGTTTTATGGCTACACCTTC. Translated, it gives CSARSGLTGKFYGYTF.

This chain links TRBV12-3 or TRBV12-4 with TRBJ2-5, with 8 bases matching TRBD1. This CDR3 contains 17 residues. The trim removed 3 bases at V and 0 bases at J, leaving 9 bases unmatched. The CDR3 here is CASSLDRVTNNQETQYF. In nucleotides, the CDR3 is TGTGCCAGCAGTTTGGACAGGGTGACTAATAACCAAGAGACCCAGTACTTC.

This clonotype was counted at least ten times. This rearrangement joins TRBV6-5 to TRBJ1-5; D possibly corresponds to TRBD1 (5 bases). Deletions cut 11 bases from V and 4 bases from J, with 27 bases between. CDR1 and CDR2 (germline): MNHEY, SVGAGI. CDR3 length: 17 amino acids. CDR3 sequence: CAAQGAGPETFNQPQHF. The CDR3 DNA is TGTGCCGCTCAGGGAGCGGGTCCCGAAACGTTTAATCAGCCCCAGCATTTT.

This clonotype was found many times. The V call is TRBV20-1, the J call TRBJ2-7; TRBD2 agrees at 7 bases. There are 13 residues in the CDR3. With 6 bases clipped from V and 3 bases from J, the junction kept 8 bases outside the gene matches. CDR1 and CDR2 (germline): DFQATT, SNEGSKA (reference sequence). CDR3 protein: CSAPDGRNYEQYF. The CDR3 nucleotides are TGCAGTGCCCCGGACGGGAGGAACTACGAGCAGTACTTC.